This T cell receptor (beta chain) was observed in a study of breast tumors, draining lymph nodes, adjacent tissues. With regard to this clonotype: What it binds is not known. Germline and junction disagree at one end, which may indicate a read error.

Findings and caveats of the study: Tumor and nontumor repertoires were significantly more similar in luminal-like than in basal-like breast cancer. Findings are consistent with lymph node origin and intratumoral expansion of most tumor T cells. Compared with lymph nodes, tumors were less diverse; compared with nontumor tissue, more. Tumor T cell lymph node origin was a supported hypothesis, not proven.

Each CDR3 protein gets one entry after TCRdb re-called the multiplex PCR reads with MiXCR. The data contain roughly 130,000 distinct CDR3 sequences, around a third of them singletons. Axillary draining lymph nodes of breast cancer patients supplied the node samples. Sequencing was done on a sample of axillary lymph node tissue. The TCR comes from a female donor with breast cancer. Some clones in this sample may be carry-over from other donors' samples.

The CDR3 DNA reads TGCGCTAGCAGCCAGAGGCTACAGGGAACCGAGGAGCTGTTTTTT. It is translated as CASSQRLQGTEELFF. This chain uses TRBV4-1 with TRBJ2-2; tentative D call: TRBD1 (6 bases). The germline gives CDR1 MGHRA, CDR2 YSYEKL. The CDR3 totals 15 residues.